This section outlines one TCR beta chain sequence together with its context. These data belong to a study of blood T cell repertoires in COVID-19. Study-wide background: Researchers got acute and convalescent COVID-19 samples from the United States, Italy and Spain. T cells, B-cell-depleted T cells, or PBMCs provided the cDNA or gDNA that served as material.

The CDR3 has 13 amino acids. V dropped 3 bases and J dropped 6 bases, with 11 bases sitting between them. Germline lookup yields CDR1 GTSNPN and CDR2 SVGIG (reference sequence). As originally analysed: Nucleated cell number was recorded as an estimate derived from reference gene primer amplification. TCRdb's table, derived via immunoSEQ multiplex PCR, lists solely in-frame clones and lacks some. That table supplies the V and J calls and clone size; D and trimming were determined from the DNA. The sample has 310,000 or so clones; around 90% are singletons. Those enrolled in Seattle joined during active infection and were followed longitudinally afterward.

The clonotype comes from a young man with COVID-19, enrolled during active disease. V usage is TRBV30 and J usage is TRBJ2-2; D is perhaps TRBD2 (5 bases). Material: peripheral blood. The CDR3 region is CAWSGKPPGELFF. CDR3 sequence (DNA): TGTGCCTGGAGCGGGAAGCCGCCCGGGGAGCTGTTTTTT.